This TCR beta chain stems from a study of T-cell memory formation after mild COVID-19 (dated by TCRdb to about 2021). Regarding the complete study: TCR sequence clusters from the two donors were found to be largely donor specific. In a couple of donors, T-cell clones that expanded and contracted after mild COVID-19 were tracked by sequencing TCRalpha and TCRbeta repertoires over time. The cohort was made up of two young adult volunteers, one female and one male, who were previously healthy. Points the paper makes about the study in general: Contracting CD4+ clones were located mainly in the CM and EM memory subsets, whereas CD8+ clones were found to be enriched in EMRA. The study covered only a couple of mild cases, and larger cohorts including severe cases with pre-infection samples were considered necessary. Clones that contracted from day 15 to 85 showed balanced CD4/CD8 phenotypes, whereas a second wave of clones that expanded from day 15 to 37 leaned towards CD4+. SARS-CoV-2 specificity was not confirmed for the second-wave clones peaking on day 37. Some responding clones were detected in pre-infection memory, which suggested that pre-existing cross-reactive memory T cells had joined the SARS-CoV-2 response.

The germline V gene gives CDR1 as MGHRA and CDR2 as YSYEKL. From its cysteine to its phenylalanine, the CDR3 spans 15 amino acids. Kept here is only the CDR3 DNA, which spans 45 bases and is read in frame from base 1. V trim: 0 bases; J trim: 5 bases; unmatched bases: 6. Ficoll-Paque density gradient centrifugation was used to isolate PBMCs. This clonotype was seen only a few times. This clone's antigen is unknown. The input lacks base qualities; no much larger clone sits a single base away. Sequencing was carried out with an Illumina NovaSeq 6000. Using 5'RACE with constant-segment primers, TCRalpha and TCRbeta cDNA libraries were constructed, with sample barcodes and unique molecular identifiers added in the process. Trizol reagent was used to extract RNA from every sample. Libraries were amplified in two PCR steps, with a second sample barcode and Illumina TruSeq adapters added in the second step. Sequencing of the libraries was done on an Illumina NovaSeq, producing 2 x 150 bp paired-end reads. As for the authors' bioinformatics: With migec v1.2.7, reads were demultiplexed and then collapsed into UMI-guided consensus sequences. Using mixcr v2.1.11, the UMI consensuses were aligned to TRA and TRB V and J templates and assembled into clonotypes. Clonotypes were classified as expanded or contracted when called significant by both edgeR and NoisET, with noise models trained on biological replicates. For edgeR calls, the thresholds were a false discovery rate-adjusted p below 0.01 and a log2 fold-change of 1. As an exploratory analysis of dynamics, PCA with hierarchical clustering was applied to max-normalized trajectories of the 1000 most abundant clonotypes. The CD4 or CD8 phenotype of responding clones was assigned using the separately sequenced CD4+ and CD8+ repertoires. TCRdb cleaned the public reads at Q25 with fastp, built clones with MiXCR and kept in-frame beta chains. For every CDR3 protein sequence, its rows merge into one entry that carries the most common genes and DNA. The authors' filters were not applied to this entry. Present in this sample are hundreds of thousands of distinct CDR3 sequences, roughly a fifth of which were seen just once. Around 20% of the sample rests with the top ten.

The V and J segments used are TRBV4-1 and TRBJ2-5; 7 bases in between match TRBD2. The clonotype comes from a man aged 18 to 29 who had mild COVID-19 (a few samples of this study predate the infection). The sample titles of this study are shuffled in the database, so cell type and time point are left out; the donor was told from shared clones. The sample taken for sequencing was PBMCs or a T cell subset sorted from them (not recorded which). The sequenced DNA is TGCGCCAGCAGCCAAGATCCAGGAGCGGGGGAGACCCAGTACTTC. Its translation reads: CASSQDPGAGETQYF.